One sample yielded the 17 T cell receptor beta chains listed below, sequenced in a study of blood T cell repertoires in COVID-19. Assay: immunoSEQ multiplex PCR; the TCRdb copy retains only in-frame clones and omits some. The sample holds fewer than 45,000 clones, about 90% seen once. The sample comprised peripheral blood. Source of these receptors: a woman in her thirties or forties with acute or convalescent COVID-19.

V is TRBV11-2 and J is TRBJ2-1; D possibly corresponds to TRBD2 (6 bases). The germline gives CDR1 SGHAT, CDR2 FQNNGV. This CDR3 has 14 residues. V shed 4 bases and J shed 7 bases, with 14 bases lying between them. CDR3 amino acids: CASSSGTLRNEQFF. For the CDR3, the DNA is TGTGCCAGCAGCTCCGGGACTCTTAGGAATGAGCAGTTCTTC.

The rearrangement links TRBV28 to TRBJ1-2, with 10 nucleotides matching TRBD1. This CDR3 has 14 residues. Germline V gives CDR1 MDHEN, CDR2 SYDVKM. V gave up 8 bases and J gave up 4 bases; unmatched junction bases: 7. The CDR3 region is CASAGTGDSYGYTF. The CDR3, as DNA: TGTGCCAGCGCCGGGACAGGGGATTCCTATGGCTACACCTTC.

This chain uses TRBV7-9 with TRBJ2-1; 9 bases are shared with TRBD2. There are 14 residues in the CDR3. Germline CDR1 reads SEHNR; CDR2 reads FQNEAQ (reference sequence). Trimming removed 1 base from V and 10 bases from J; junction bases left unmatched: 5. The CDR3: CASSLGSGSEEQFF. The CDR3 nucleotides read TGTGCCAGCAGCTTAGGTAGCGGGAGCGAGGAGCAGTTCTTC. Full variable domain (rest looked up from reference TRBV7-9 and TRBJ2-1): DTGVSQNPRHKITKRGQNVTFRCDPISEHNRLYWYRQTLGQGPEFLTYFQNEAQLEKSRLLSDRFSAERPKGSFSTLEIQRTEQGDSAMYLCASSLGSGSEEQFFGPGTRLTVL.

J is TRBJ2-2 and V is TRBV6-2 or TRBV6-3; TRBD1 matches 7 bases. V lost 2 bases and J lost 0; bases outside the gene matches: 9. The CDR3 consists of 18 residues. The germline gives CDR1 MNHEY, CDR2 SVGEGT. CDR3 sequence: CASSYPSTGNANTGELFF. In DNA form, the CDR3 reads TGTGCCAGCAGTTACCCATCGACAGGGAACGCGAACACCGGGGAGCTGTTTTTT.

The chain links TRBV3-1 (or the pseudogene TRBV3-2) to TRBJ2-1; TRBD2 aligns across 10 bases. The germline V gene has CDR1 LGHDT and CDR2 YNNKEL (reference sequence). The length of the CDR3 is 16 residues. After removal of 4 bases from V and 8 bases from J, the junction contained 11 bases not matched to a gene. DNA of the CDR3: TGTGCCAGCAGCCCCCTGCAGCGGGGGGGCCTCGATGAGCAGTTCTTC. As protein: CASSPLQRGGLDEQFF.

The chain employs TRBV6-6 and TRBJ1-5; D might be TRBD1 (5 bases). In germline, CDR1 is MNHNY, CDR2 SVGAGI (reference sequence). The CDR3 covers 16 residues. Trimming stripped 1 base from V and 6 bases from J, with 16 bases between. The CDR3 DNA reads TGTGCCAGCAGTTACTTGCTCCGGGACGGGGGTCAGCCCCAGCATTTT. It is translated as CASSYLLRDGGQPQHF.

The chain uses TRBV15 and TRBJ2-3, with unresolved D. This CDR3 spans 14 amino acids. Trimming took 6 bases from V and 3 from J, leaving 13 bases between them. The germline V gene has CDR1 LNHNV and CDR2 YYDKDF (reference sequence). The CDR3 reads CATSFDGLTDTQYF. The CDR3 region has the DNA TGTGCCACCAGTTTCGACGGGTTGACAGATACGCAGTATTTT.

The V call is TRBV28, the J call TRBJ2-7; 7 bases match TRBD2. There are 15 residues in the CDR3. The germline V gene has CDR1 MDHEN and CDR2 SYDVKM. V gave up 4 bases and J gave up 0 bases; unmatched junction bases: 6. CDR3: CASSSGRDSSYEQYF. CDR3 in DNA: TGTGCCAGCAGTTCGGGGAGGGATAGCTCCTACGAGCAGTACTTC.

This clone was recorded a few times. The chain combines TRBV2 with TRBJ2-5; D is perhaps TRBD2 (5 bases). V was trimmed by 3 bases and J by 2 bases, leaving 13 bases between them. This CDR3 is 15 amino acids long. Germline CDR1 reads SNHLY; CDR2 reads FYNNEI. Written as DNA, the CDR3 is TGTGCCAGCAGTGACGAGGCGGGTAGTCAAGAGACCCAGTACTTC. Its translation: CASSDEAGSQETQYF.

This clone was recorded once. The V call is TRBV5-1, the J call TRBJ2-5, with TRBD2 matching over 10 bases. CDR3 length: 15 amino acids. Germline-derived CDR1 and CDR2 are SGHRS and YFSETQ. After removal of 1 base from V and 3 bases from J, the junction contained 3 bases not matched to a gene. The chain's CDR3 is CASSLFGTSEETQYF. CDR3 sequence (DNA): TGCGCCAGCAGCTTGTTCGGGACTAGCGAAGAGACCCAGTACTTC.

The chain joins TRBV6-5 to TRBJ2-1, with no clear D. The CDR3 consists of 14 residues. The ends were cut back, 6 bases at V and 1 base at J, with 10 bases in the middle. Germline lookup yields CDR1 MNHEY and CDR2 SVGAGI. The CDR3 here is CASRVYGSYNEQFF. The CDR3, as DNA: TGTGCCAGCAGGGTATACGGGTCCTACAATGAGCAGTTCTTC.

The chain links TRBV7-3 to TRBJ2-3, with 8 bases matching TRBD2. The germline V gene has CDR1 SGHTA and CDR2 FQGTGA. The CDR3 is 17 amino acids. V lost 5 bases, J lost 0 bases, and 10 bases stayed unmatched. The CDR3 loop reads CASSPTGTSGSTDTQYF. The CDR3 DNA reads as TGTGCCAGCAGCCCCACTGGTACTAGCGGAAGCACAGATACGCAGTATTTT. The whole variable domain, filled in from reference TRBV7-3 and TRBJ2-3, reads GAGVSQTPSNKVTEKGKYVELRCDPISGHTALYWYRQSLGQGPEFLIYFQGTGAADDSGLPNDRFFAVRPEGSVSTLKIQRTERGDSAVYLCASSPTGTSGSTDTQYFGPGTRLTVL.

This clone came up a few times. V is TRBV19 and J is TRBJ2-5; 9 nucleotides match TRBD1. V shed 5 bases, J shed 4 bases, and the junction held 8 bases outside the gene matches. Germline lookup yields CDR1 LNHDA and CDR2 SQIVND (reference sequence). CDR3 length: 15 residues. The CDR3 DNA is TGTGCCAGTAGTCGAACAACAGGGGGCAGAGAGACCCAGTACTTC. Its protein is CASSRTTGGRETQYF.

This sequence joins TRBV20-1 and TRBJ2-3, with D maybe TRBD2 (7 bases). Germline CDR1 and CDR2: DFQATT and SNEGSKA (reference sequence). V was clipped by 3 bases and J by 0 bases, with 19 bases between them. This CDR3 is built from 17 residues. The CDR3 protein is CSASLPRGGGSTDTQYF. CDR3 sequence (DNA): TGCAGTGCTAGTTTGCCCCGCGGGGGCGGTAGCACAGATACGCAGTATTTT.

The rearrangement joins TRBV19 to TRBJ2-5; 9 bases agree with TRBD1. V lost 3 bases and J lost 4; bases outside the gene matches: 9. Germline V gives CDR1 LNHDA, CDR2 SQIVND (reference sequence). This CDR3 region has 16 residues. The CDR3 here is CASSISTGGEGETQYF. CDR3 coding DNA: TGTGCCAGTAGTATTTCGACAGGGGGAGAAGGAGAGACCCAGTACTTC.

This chain links TRBV24-1 with TRBJ2-5; no clear D. The V gene's germline CDR1 is KGHDR and CDR2 SFDVKD. V lost 3 bases to trimming and J lost 1 base, with 11 bases between them. The CDR3 consists of 15 residues. CDR3 loop: CATSDSAVLQETQYF. The CDR3 DNA follows: TGTGCCACCAGTGATAGCGCAGTACTCCAAGAGACCCAGTACTTC.

DNA for the CDR3: TGTGCCAGCAACCCGCCCGACAGCCCCTCTAGGGGCTACACCTTC. Encoded protein: CASNPPDSPSRGYTF. V and J are TRBV28 and TRBJ1-2; perhaps TRBD1 as D (5 bases). This CDR3 contains 15 residues. Trimming cost V 7 bases and J 8 bases, with 23 bases left between them. Germline assignment: CDR1 MDHEN and CDR2 SYDVKM.